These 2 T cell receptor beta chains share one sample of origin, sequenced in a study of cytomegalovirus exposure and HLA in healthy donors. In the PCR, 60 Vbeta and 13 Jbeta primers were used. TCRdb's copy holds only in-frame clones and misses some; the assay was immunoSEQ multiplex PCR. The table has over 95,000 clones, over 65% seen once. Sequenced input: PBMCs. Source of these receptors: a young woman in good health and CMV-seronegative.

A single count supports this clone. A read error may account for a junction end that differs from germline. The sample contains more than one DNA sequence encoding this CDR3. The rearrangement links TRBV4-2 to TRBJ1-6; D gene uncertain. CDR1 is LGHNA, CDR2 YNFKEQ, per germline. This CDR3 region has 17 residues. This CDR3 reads CASSQDMKSSYNSPLHF. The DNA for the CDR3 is TGTGCCAGCAGCCAAGATATGAAGAGCTCCTATAATTCGCCCCTCCACTTT.

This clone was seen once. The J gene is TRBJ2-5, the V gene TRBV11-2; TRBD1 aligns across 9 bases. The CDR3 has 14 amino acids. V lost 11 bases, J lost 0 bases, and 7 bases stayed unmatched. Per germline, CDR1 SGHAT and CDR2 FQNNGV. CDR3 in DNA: TGTGCCGGAAAGACAGGGGGTAACCAAGAGACCCAGTACTTC. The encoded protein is CAGKTGGNQETQYF.